This is a list of T cell receptor beta chains from one sample in a study of T cell changes during pregnancy in multiple sclerosis. Assay used: immunoSEQ multiplex PCR; TCRdb lists only in-frame clones, some missing. Here the sample spans around 57,000 clones, 90% being singletons. The sequencing used peripheral blood, collected in the third trimester of pregnancy. These receptors were obtained from a female donor in good health, enrolled as a control in a pregnancy study. The CDR3 runs from the conserved cysteine through the conserved F or W. The D gene is left open where the match is weak. Rows give clone size only sometimes, using once, few, many, or a class for an expanded clone.

J gene: TRBJ2-3; D gene: .; V gene: TRBV5-1; clone size: .; CDR3 protein: CASSLLRTDTQYF; CDR3 DNA: TGCGCCAGCAGCCTGCTCCGGACAGATACGCAGTATTTT
J gene: TRBJ1-3; D gene: TRBD1; V gene: TRBV7-8; clone size: .; CDR3 protein: CASSFTGQERNTIYF; CDR3 DNA: TGTGCCAGCAGCTTCACGGGACAGGAGCGAAACACCATATATTTT
J gene: TRBJ2-7; D gene: TRBD1; V gene: TRBV6-6; clone size: .; CDR3 protein: CASSSTGEVAYEQYF; CDR3 DNA: TGTGCCAGCAGTTCTACAGGGGAAGTTGCCTACGAGCAGTACTTC
J gene: TRBJ2-2; D gene: TRBD1; V gene: TRBV25-1; clone size: once; CDR3 protein: CASSDPGTGVGTGELFF; CDR3 DNA: TGTGCCAGCAGTGATCCCGGGACAGGGGTTGGGACCGGGGAGCTGTTTTTT
J gene: TRBJ2-3; D gene: .; V gene: TRBV10-3; clone size: .; CDR3 protein: CATQLGTDTQYF; CDR3 DNA: TGTGCCACCCAACTCGGCACAGATACGCAGTATTTT
J gene: TRBJ2-1; D gene: .; V gene: TRBV6-4; clone size: .; CDR3 protein: CASSSGQSSYNEQFF; CDR3 DNA: TGTGCCAGCAGTTCAGGACAGAGCTCCTACAATGAGCAGTTCTTC
J gene: TRBJ1-5; D gene: .; V gene: TRBV18; clone size: .; CDR3 protein: CASSGGSRNQPQHF; CDR3 DNA: TGTGCCAGCTCAGGAGGGTCCCGCAATCAGCCCCAGCATTTT
J gene: TRBJ1-2; D gene: TRBD1; V gene: TRBV30; clone size: .; CDR3 protein: CAWSVRETGTGGYTF; CDR3 DNA: TGTGCCTGGAGTGTACGCGAGACAGGGACTGGCGGCTACACCTTC
J gene: TRBJ1-2; D gene: .; V gene: TRBV30; clone size: .; CDR3 protein: CAWTIFGTTTYGYTF; CDR3 DNA: TGTGCCTGGACCATCTTCGGGACAACAACTTATGGCTACACCTTC
J gene: TRBJ2-6; D gene: TRBD2; V gene: TRBV15; clone size: .; CDR3 protein: CATSRSSGGAAGANVLTF; CDR3 DNA: TGTGCCACCAGCAGAAGTAGCGGGGGGGCCGCTGGGGCCAACGTCCTGACTTTC
J gene: TRBJ2-2; D gene: TRBD1; V gene: TRBV4-2; clone size: few; CDR3 protein: CASSPIQGEISGELFF; CDR3 DNA: TGTGCCAGCAGCCCCATACAGGGGGAAATATCCGGGGAGCTGTTTTTT
J gene: TRBJ2-7; D gene: TRBD1; V gene: TRBV7-8; clone size: .; CDR3 protein: CASSFVQGFPYEQYF; CDR3 DNA: TGTGCCAGCAGCTTTGTACAGGGGTTCCCCTACGAGCAGTACTTC
J gene: TRBJ1-1; D gene: .; V gene: TRBV4-1; clone size: .; CDR3 protein: CASSPAEAGNTEAFF; CDR3 DNA: TGCGCCAGCAGCCCAGCTGAGGCCGGGAACACTGAAGCTTTCTTT
J gene: TRBJ2-3; D gene: .; V gene: TRBV13; clone size: .; CDR3 protein: CASSSLPGGGTDTQYF; CDR3 DNA: TGTGCCAGCAGCTCACTCCCCGGTGGAGGGACAGATACGCAGTATTTT
J gene: TRBJ2-5; D gene: TRBD1; V gene: TRBV6-1; clone size: .; CDR3 protein: CASSGTGGRETQYF; CDR3 DNA: TGTGCCAGCAGTGGGACAGGGGGGAGGGAGACCCAGTACTTC
J gene: TRBJ1-2; D gene: TRBD1; V gene: TRBV11-2; clone size: .; CDR3 protein: CASSLVDRGLDYGYTF; CDR3 DNA: TGTGCCAGCAGCCTTGTCGACAGGGGGCTTGACTATGGCTACACCTTC
J gene: TRBJ2-3; D gene: TRBD1; V gene: TRBV5-8; clone size: .; CDR3 protein: CASSLQGALDTQYF; CDR3 DNA: TGTGCCAGCAGCTTGCAGGGGGCATTAGATACGCAGTATTTT
J gene: TRBJ2-2; D gene: TRBD2; V gene: TRBV5-4; clone size: .; CDR3 protein: CASMLAGANTGELFF; CDR3 DNA: TGTGCCAGCATGCTAGCGGGGGCGAACACCGGGGAGCTGTTTTTT
J gene: TRBJ2-7; D gene: TRBD1; V gene: TRBV19; clone size: .; CDR3 protein: CASSPNPQGATYEQYF; CDR3 DNA: TGTGCCAGTAGTCCGAACCCACAGGGGGCGACTTACGAGCAGTACTTC
J gene: TRBJ2-3; D gene: TRBD2; V gene: TRBV11-2; clone size: .; CDR3 protein: CASSLDGGVALSSTDTQYF; CDR3 DNA: TGTGCCAGCAGCTTAGATGGGGGGGTTGCCCTCTCAAGCACAGATACGCAGTATTTT
J gene: TRBJ2-6; D gene: TRBD2; V gene: TRBV30; clone size: .; CDR3 protein: CAWSVASGRALDFGANVLTF; CDR3 DNA: TGTGCCTGGAGTGTGGCTAGCGGGAGGGCCCTAGACTTTGGGGCCAACGTCCTGACTTTC
J gene: TRBJ2-1; D gene: TRBD2; V gene: TRBV27; clone size: .; CDR3 protein: CASSLKLAGVEQFF; CDR3 DNA: TGTGCCAGCAGTTTAAAACTAGCGGGAGTTGAGCAGTTCTTC
J gene: TRBJ2-3; D gene: TRBD1; V gene: TRBV28; clone size: once; CDR3 protein: CASSSAGTGVSNTQYF; CDR3 DNA: TGTGCCAGCAGTTCAGCCGGGACAGGGGTTTCTAATACGCAGTATTTT
J gene: TRBJ1-2; D gene: TRBD1; V gene: TRBV27; clone size: .; CDR3 protein: CASSLMGGQGVGYGYTF; CDR3 DNA: TGTGCCAGCAGTTTAATGGGGGGACAGGGGGTTGGTTATGGCTACACCTTC
J gene: TRBJ1-1; D gene: .; V gene: TRBV18; clone size: .; CDR3 protein: CASSFSRTEGTEAFF; CDR3 DNA: TGTGCCAGCTCATTCTCACGAACAGAGGGCACTGAAGCTTTCTTT
J gene: TRBJ2-7; D gene: .; V gene: TRBV6-1; clone size: .; CDR3 protein: CASSDPSGISYEQYF; CDR3 DNA: TGTGCCAGCAGTGATCCGAGCGGAATCTCCTACGAGCAGTACTTC
J gene: TRBJ1-5; D gene: TRBD1; V gene: TRBV19; clone size: .; CDR3 protein: CASSIDGRGVGQPQHF; CDR3 DNA: TGTGCCAGTAGTATAGATGGCAGGGGGGTCGGTCAGCCCCAGCATTTT
J gene: TRBJ2-3; D gene: .; V gene: TRBV19; clone size: .; CDR3 protein: CASSIQAGFSTDTQYF; CDR3 DNA: TGTGCCAGTAGTATACAGGCGGGATTCAGCACAGATACGCAGTATTTT
J gene: TRBJ2-1; D gene: TRBD2; V gene: TRBV27; clone size: once; CDR3 protein: CASSLGTSGNEQFF; CDR3 DNA: TGTGCCAGCAGTTTAGGGACTAGCGGCAATGAGCAGTTCTTC
J gene: TRBJ2-6; D gene: TRBD1; V gene: TRBV11-3; clone size: .; CDR3 protein: CASSSGTGGPSGANVLTF; CDR3 DNA: TGTGCCAGCAGCTCAGGGACAGGGGGCCCCTCTGGGGCCAACGTCCTGACTTTC
J gene: TRBJ2-3; D gene: TRBD2; V gene: TRBV9; clone size: .; CDR3 protein: CASSVGSSGSTDTQYF; CDR3 DNA: TGTGCCAGCAGCGTAGGATCTAGCGGCAGCACAGATACGCAGTATTTT
J gene: TRBJ1-1; D gene: .; V gene: TRBV28; clone size: .; CDR3 protein: CASSSPFEAFF; CDR3 DNA: TGTGCCAGCAGTTCCCCGTTCGAAGCTTTCTTT
J gene: TRBJ2-1; D gene: .; V gene: TRBV11-3; clone size: .; CDR3 protein: CARIEGGSSYNEQFF; CDR3 DNA: TGTGCCAGGATTGAGGGGGGGAGCTCCTACAATGAGCAGTTCTTC
J gene: TRBJ2-7; D gene: .; V gene: TRBV2; clone size: .; CDR3 protein: CASVEGQLSSYEQYF; CDR3 DNA: TGTGCCAGCGTTGAGGGCCAGTTGAGCTCCTACGAGCAGTACTTC
J gene: TRBJ1-5; D gene: .; V gene: TRBV19; clone size: .; CDR3 protein: CASTSHTLANQPQHF; CDR3 DNA: TGTGCCAGTACTAGTCACACACTAGCGAATCAGCCCCAGCATTTT
J gene: TRBJ2-5; D gene: .; V gene: TRBV7-2; clone size: once; CDR3 protein: CASSKRQGIGETQYF; CDR3 DNA: TGTGCCAGCAGCAAACGGCAGGGAATAGGGGAGACCCAGTACTTC
J gene: TRBJ1-2; D gene: .; V gene: TRBV5-6; clone size: .; CDR3 protein: CASSFSGGSHFYGYTF; CDR3 DNA: TGTGCCAGCAGCTTTTCGGGAGGTTCCCACTTCTATGGCTACACCTTC
J gene: TRBJ1-1; D gene: TRBD1; V gene: TRBV10-3; clone size: .; CDR3 protein: CAISVGTGNTEAFF; CDR3 DNA: TGTGCCATCAGTGTCGGGACAGGGAACACTGAAGCTTTCTTT
J gene: TRBJ2-7; D gene: .; V gene: TRBV21-1; clone size: .; CDR3 protein: CASSKVDSSYEQYF; CDR3 DNA: TGTGCCAGCAGCAAGGTGGACAGCTCCTACGAGCAGTACTTC
J gene: TRBJ1-2; D gene: .; V gene: TRBV6-5; clone size: .; CDR3 protein: CASTRVWGDGGYTF; CDR3 DNA: TGTGCCAGCACCAGGGTGTGGGGGGACGGCGGCTACACCTTC
J gene: TRBJ1-2; D gene: .; V gene: TRBV5-5; clone size: few; CDR3 protein: CASSLVRQARLYGYTF; CDR3 DNA: TGTGCCAGCAGCTTGGTTCGACAGGCCCGCTTATATGGCTACACCTTC
J gene: TRBJ1-4; D gene: .; V gene: TRBV9; clone size: .; CDR3 protein: CASSVDSPSRYGYEKLFF; CDR3 DNA: TGTGCCAGCAGCGTAGACAGTCCAAGCCGTTACGGATATGAAAAACTGTTTTTT
J gene: TRBJ1-5; D gene: .; V gene: TRBV2; clone size: .; CDR3 protein: CASSEKAGSWPQHF; CDR3 DNA: TGTGCCAGCAGTGAAAAGGCAGGAAGTTGGCCCCAGCATTTT
J gene: TRBJ2-7; D gene: .; V gene: TRBV6-6; clone size: .; CDR3 protein: CASTLTRQGGHEQYF; CDR3 DNA: TGTGCCAGCACCCTAACGAGGCAGGGGGGCCACGAGCAGTACTTC
J gene: TRBJ1-2; D gene: .; V gene: TRBV11-2; clone size: .; CDR3 protein: CASSLDRVVTNYGYTF; CDR3 DNA: TGTGCCAGCAGCTTAGATCGGGTAGTTACTAACTATGGCTACACCTTC
J gene: TRBJ1-5; D gene: .; V gene: TRBV30; clone size: .; CDR3 protein: CAWTQGNGNQPQHF; CDR3 DNA: TGTGCCTGGACCCAGGGGAACGGCAATCAGCCCCAGCATTTT
J gene: TRBJ2-3; D gene: .; V gene: TRBV5-1; clone size: once; CDR3 protein: CASSLVLRGTDTQYF; CDR3 DNA: TGCGCCAGCAGCTTGGTCTTGCGCGGCACAGATACGCAGTATTTT
J gene: TRBJ2-5; D gene: .; V gene: TRBV7-9; clone size: few; CDR3 protein: CASSLGGTVETQYF; CDR3 DNA: TGTGCCAGCAGCTTAGGCGGGACCGTGGAGACCCAGTACTTC
J gene: TRBJ1-5; D gene: TRBD1; V gene: TRBV19; clone size: .; CDR3 protein: CASNTRGSQPQHF; CDR3 DNA: TGTGCCAGTAATACCAGGGGGTCTCAGCCCCAGCATTTT
J gene: TRBJ2-2; D gene: .; V gene: TRBV19; clone size: .; CDR3 protein: CASSAQLGNTGELFF; CDR3 DNA: TGTGCCAGTAGTGCTCAACTAGGGAACACCGGGGAGCTGTTTTTT
J gene: TRBJ2-5; D gene: TRBD1; V gene: TRBV10-3; clone size: .; CDR3 protein: CAISGGTGQETQYF; CDR3 DNA: TGTGCCATCAGTGGTGGGACAGGGCAAGAGACCCAGTACTTC
J gene: TRBJ1-5; D gene: .; V gene: TRBV5-1; clone size: .; CDR3 protein: CASSPEIGQPQHF; CDR3 DNA: TGCGCCAGCAGCCCGGAGATTGGGCAGCCCCAGCATTTT
J gene: TRBJ2-2; D gene: TRBD1; V gene: TRBV6-1; clone size: .; CDR3 protein: CASSGQGDTGELFF; CDR3 DNA: TGTGCCAGCAGCGGACAGGGCGACACCGGGGAGCTGTTTTTT
J gene: TRBJ1-1; D gene: .; V gene: TRBV20-1; clone size: .; CDR3 protein: CSATSTEAFF; CDR3 DNA: TGCAGTGCTACTAGCACTGAAGCTTTCTTT
J gene: TRBJ2-5; D gene: TRBD1; V gene: TRBV25-1; clone size: .; CDR3 protein: CASSVPGTGLEETQYF; CDR3 DNA: TGTGCCAGCAGTGTCCCCGGGACAGGGCTCGAAGAGACCCAGTACTTC
J gene: TRBJ2-3; D gene: TRBD2; V gene: TRBV27; clone size: once; CDR3 protein: CASSGGRTSIPDTQYF; CDR3 DNA: TGTGCCAGCAGCGGAGGCCGGACTAGCATTCCGGATACGCAGTATTTT